A single sample is the source of the 30 T cell receptor beta chains below, sequenced in a study of T-cell memory formation after mild COVID-19. TCRdb passed the 5' RACE reads through MiXCR, listing each CDR3 protein once. In the table there are tens of thousands of distinct CDR3 sequences, roughly 7% of which are singletons. Sequenced material: PBMCs or a T cell subset sorted from them (not recorded which). The receptors derive from an adult who had mild COVID-19 (a few samples of this study predate the infection). Cell type and time point are not known.

This clonotype came up many times. The genes are TRBV7-9 and TRBJ1-1; 9 bases line up with TRBD1. Looked up from germline, CDR1 is SEHNR and CDR2 is FQNEAQ (reference sequence). This CDR3 spans 15 amino acids. V gave up 5 bases and J gave up 5 bases; unmatched junction bases: 9. Here the CDR3 DNA reads TGTGCCAGCAGCCCTCCCGGGACAGGGCGAACTGAAGCTTTCTTT. It encodes CASSPPGTGRTEAFF.

This clonotype came up many times. The rearrangement links TRBV6-5 to TRBJ2-3, with 8 bases aligning to TRBD1. The germline CDR1 and CDR2 sequences are MNHEY and SVGAGI. V trimming: 0 bases; J trimming: 1 base; junction bases outside the gene matches: 12. This CDR3 has 19 residues. The CDR3 region has the DNA TGTGCCAGCAGTTACTCATGGACAGGGATCGCTCAGGGCACAGATACGCAGTATTTT. Protein product: CASSYSWTGIAQGTDTQYF.

The chain couples TRBV9 to TRBJ2-1; 9 positions agree with TRBD2. The germline gives CDR1 SGDLS, CDR2 YYNGEE. The trim removed 0 bases at V and 7 bases at J, leaving 14 bases unmatched. The CDR3 loop spans 18 amino acids. CDR3 in amino acids: CASSVDGDAGGIGNEQFF. CDR3 nucleotides: TGTGCCAGCAGCGTAGATGGAGATGCGGGAGGGATTGGGAATGAGCAGTTCTTC.

The rearrangement links TRBV6-1 to TRBJ2-7; perhaps D is TRBD1 or TRBD2 (5 bases each). The CDR3 is 14 amino acids. Germline V gives CDR1 MNHNS, CDR2 SASEGT. V dropped 8 bases and J dropped 0 bases, with 14 bases sitting between them. The CDR3 loop is CASGEGWSSYEQYF. As DNA, the CDR3 is TGTGCCAGCGGAGAGGGGTGGAGCTCCTACGAGCAGTACTTC.

This clonotype was recorded at least ten times. This chain joins TRBV20-1 and TRBJ2-7, with D perhaps matching TRBD2 (5 bases). Between the trimmed V and J ends, which lost 0 bases and 7 bases, there was a span of 19 bases. This CDR3 spans 15 amino acids. Germline assignment: CDR1 DFQATT and CDR2 SNEGSKA (reference sequence). The CDR3 is CSARETRTRRWEQYF. As DNA, the CDR3 is TGCAGTGCTAGAGAAACACGCACGAGGAGGTGGGAGCAGTACTTC.

There are a few counts of this clonotype. A read error may explain this, as a much larger clone is one base away. The CDR3 does not end in the conserved phenylalanine or tryptophan, so this is likely a read error. The DNA is omitted, as the CDR3 cannot be located on it reliably, and the CDR3 follows TCRdb's listing. The chain combines TRBV4-3 with TRBJ2-1; the listed D gene, TRBD2, was not tested against the DNA. The CDR3 contains 14 residues when both ends are counted. CDR1 is LGHNA, CDR2 YSLEER, per germline. The CDR3 spells CASSQDQTSGSKFS.

V gene TRBV5-4 combines with J gene TRBJ2-2; 13 bases line up with TRBD2. CDR3 length equals 19 residues. The germline CDR1 and CDR2 sequences are SGHNT and YYREEE (reference sequence). V lost 4 bases, J lost 2 bases, and 11 bases stayed unmatched. The CDR3 nucleotides are TGTGCCAGCAGCCGTGGACTAGCGGGAGTCGGGGTAAACACCGGGGAGCTGTTTTTT. Amino acids: CASSRGLAGVGVNTGELFF.

This clonotype showed up just a few times. The J gene is TRBJ2-3, the V gene TRBV24-1; 10 positions match TRBD2. Germline V gives CDR1 KGHDR, CDR2 SFDVKD. This CDR3 is built from 16 residues. Trimming at V came to 4 bases and at J to 2 bases, leaving 5 bases not matched to a gene. The CDR3 nucleotides read TGTGCCACCAGTGAGGCTAGCGGGGGAATCACAGATACGCAGTATTTT. Protein sequence: CATSEASGGITDTQYF.

The table lists this clonotype with many counts. CDR3 bases: TGTGCCAGCAGCTGGGACAGGGCAGAGACCCAGTACTTC. Its protein product is CASSWDRAETQYF. The rearrangement joins TRBV5-6 to TRBJ2-5; the match to TRBD1 covers 9 bases. Per germline, CDR1 SGHDT and CDR2 YYEEEE. CDR3 length: 13 residues. V was clipped by 3 bases and J by 4 bases; unmatched bases: 1.

This clonotype was picked up many times. This rearrangement joins TRBV4-1 to TRBJ1-2; 9 positions agree with TRBD1. The V gene end was trimmed by 1 base and the J gene end by 8 bases; junction bases not matched to a gene: 2. Germline V gene lookup returns CDR1 MGHRA and CDR2 YSYEKL. The CDR3 length is 13 residues. CDR3 sequence reads: CASSQGQGVGYTF. The CDR3 DNA sequence: TGCGCCAGCAGCCAAGGACAGGGGGTAGGCTACACCTTC.

This clonotype was observed many times. V is TRBV30 and J is TRBJ2-7; D unresolved. The CDR3 is 12 amino acids. V was shortened by 0 bases and J by 6 bases, with 9 bases between the two germline ends. The germline CDR1 and CDR2 sequences are GTSNPN and SVGIG (reference sequence). The CDR3 DNA reads TGTGCCTGGAGTGTAACGGCAGTCGAGCAGTACTTC. Encoded protein: CAWSVTAVEQYF.

This clonotype was counted at least ten times. The gene calls are TRBV24-1 and TRBJ2-7; 8 positions agree with TRBD1. The CDR3 runs to 13 residues. Germline V CDR1 and CDR2: KGHDR, SFDVKD. V lost 6 bases and J lost 2; bases outside the gene matches: 2. CDR3: CATSRGQAYEQYF. CDR3 DNA sequence: TGTGCCACCAGTCGGGGACAGGCCTACGAGCAGTACTTC.

This clonotype was counted at least ten times. The chain combines TRBV5-1 with TRBJ2-3, with 9 bases lining up with TRBD2. Trimming cost V 4 bases and J 3 bases; bases outside gene matches: 21. The V gene's germline CDR1 is SGHRS and CDR2 YFSETQ. The CDR3 totals 20 residues. CDR3 DNA sequence: TGCGCCAGCAGCAACCGCCCGGCTAGCGGGGATGATATCGGGACAGATACGCAGTATTTT. Its translation: CASSNRPASGDDIGTDTQYF. The whole variable domain, remainder taken from reference TRBV5-1 and TRBJ2-3, is KAGVTQTPRYLIKTRGQQVTLSCSPISGHRSVSWYQQTPGQGLQFLFEYFSETQRNKGNFPGRFSGRQFSNSRSEMNVSTLELGDSALYLCASSNRPASGDDIGTDTQYFGPGTRLTVL.

This clonotype was observed at least ten times. V gene TRBV11-2 combines with J gene TRBJ2-3, with TRBD1 as a possible D gene (5 bases). Germline V gene lookup returns CDR1 SGHAT and CDR2 FQNNGV. The CDR3 is 14 residues long. Trimming cost V 4 bases and J 2 bases, with 10 bases left between them. The CDR3 protein is CASSYSGYTDTQYF. CDR3 DNA sequence: TGTGCCAGCAGCTACTCAGGGTACACAGATACGCAGTATTTT.

This clonotype was found a few times. The chain combines TRBV12-3 or TRBV12-4 with TRBJ2-7, with TRBD2 as a possible D gene (6 bases). The CDR3 runs 13 residues. V dropped 2 bases and J dropped 2 bases, with 7 bases sitting between them. CDR3 DNA: TGTGCCAGCAGTTTATCGGGGGCCTACGAGCAGTACTTC. Protein: CASSLSGAYEQYF.

The V call is TRBV5-4, the J call TRBJ1-2; possibly TRBD1 for D (5 bases). The germline V and J ends were trimmed by 3 bases and 4 bases, with 13 bases remaining between them. Germline CDR1 reads SGHNT; CDR2 reads YYREEE (reference sequence). The CDR3 runs 14 residues. CDR3: CASSSSGSLYGYTF. DNA for the CDR3: TGTGCCAGCAGCTCGTCAGGGTCGCTCTATGGCTACACCTTC.

This clonotype was seen many times. The chain is built from TRBV7-8 and TRBJ2-3, with TRBD2 identical over 10 bases. The CDR3 sequence is 15 residues long. Trimming at V came to 4 bases and at J to 2 bases, leaving 3 bases not matched to a gene. Germline V gene data show CDR1 as SGHVS and CDR2 as FQNEAQ. CDR3 DNA: TGTGCCAGCAGCTCCAGCGGGGGGGACACAGATACGCAGTATTTT. It yields the protein CASSSSGGDTDTQYF.

This clonotype was seen many times. The J gene is TRBJ2-1, the V gene TRBV12-3 or TRBV12-4, with 10 bases aligning to TRBD2. The junction had 3 bases not matched to a gene; V was cut back by 1 base and J by 6 bases. This CDR3 contains 15 residues. The CDR3 protein is CASSLDLAGANEQFF. The DNA of the CDR3 is TGTGCCAGCAGTTTAGATCTAGCGGGGGCCAATGAGCAGTTCTTC.

This clonotype has a handful of counts. The genes are TRBV29-1 and TRBJ1-5; D uncertain. Germline CDR1 SQVTM, CDR2 ANQGSEA. The CDR3 sequence is 15 residues long. Trimming stripped 4 bases from V and 2 bases from J, with 15 bases between. This chain's CDR3 is CSVAEGFLGNQPQHF. The DNA for the CDR3 is TGCAGCGTTGCGGAAGGGTTCTTAGGCAATCAGCCCCAGCATTTT.

This clonotype occurred many times. This chain links TRBV7-2 with TRBJ1-1; D possibly corresponds to TRBD1 (6 bases). Trimming stripped 5 bases from V and 0 bases from J, with 13 bases between. Germline V gene data show CDR1 as SGHTA and CDR2 as FQGNSA. This CDR3 spans 15 amino acids. The CDR3 loop is CASSPQTGLNTEAFF. The DNA of the CDR3 is TGTGCCAGCAGCCCACAGACAGGATTGAACACTGAAGCTTTCTTT.

This clonotype occurred many times. The chain is built from TRBV15 and TRBJ2-3; D is possibly TRBD2 (6 bases). CDR1 and CDR2 from the germline V gene are LNHNV and YYDKDF (reference sequence). CDR3 length: 14 amino acids. V lost 4 bases and J 4 bases, leaving 12 bases between the germline ends. This chain's CDR3 is CATSNTGVSDTQYF. The CDR3 DNA follows: TGTGCCACCAGCAACACGGGAGTATCAGATACGCAGTATTTT.

This clonotype was seen only a few times. The chain has TRBV7-6 and TRBJ2-7, with TRBD1 matching over 7 bases. V dropped 5 bases and J dropped 3; count of bases not matched to a gene: 7. CDR3 size: 14 residues. Germline CDR1 is SGHVS and CDR2 is FNYEAQ. The CDR3 reads CASSRTGQSYEQYF. The DNA of the CDR3 is TGTGCCAGCAGCCGGACGGGACAGAGCTACGAGCAGTACTTC.

Many counts were recorded for this clonotype. The rearrangement links TRBV5-1 to TRBJ1-1; the D is unclear. CDR1 and CDR2 from the germline V gene are SGHRS and YFSETQ. Trimming shortened V by 4 bases and J by 3 bases, and 10 bases separated the two germline ends. The CDR3 runs 13 residues. The CDR3 DNA is TGCGCCAGCAGCCGCAAACGAGACACTGAAGCTTTCTTT. This gives the protein CASSRKRDTEAFF.

CDR3 residues: CASSHRGASVVYGYTF. CDR3 DNA: TGTGCCAGCAGCCATCGGGGGGCGTCGGTTGTCTATGGCTACACCTTC. The V call is TRBV5-6, the J call TRBJ1-2; possible D gene TRBD1, 6 bases. Germline values: CDR1 SGHDT, CDR2 YYEEEE. This CDR3 contains 16 residues. V was pared by 4 bases and J by 4 bases, with 20 bases between.

This clonotype was detected many times. The chain couples TRBV7-2 to TRBJ2-7; perhaps TRBD1 as D (5 bases). CDR3 size: 15 residues. Trimming pared 1 base from V and 2 bases from J, leaving 12 bases between. Germline V gene data show CDR1 as SGHTA and CDR2 as FQGNSA. This CDR3 is CASSLVGIGAYEQYF. The CDR3 nucleotides are TGTGCCAGCAGCTTAGTCGGTATAGGGGCCTACGAGCAGTACTTC.

This clonotype has a handful of counts. This chain joins TRBV3-1 and TRBJ2-7; D perhaps matches TRBD2 (6 bases). Trimming took off 10 bases at V and 4 bases at J, with 17 bases between the two ends. The germline gives CDR1 LGHDT, CDR2 YNNKEL (reference sequence). The CDR3 is made up of 13 amino acids. The CDR3: CATGFAGRYEQYF. Here the CDR3 DNA reads TGTGCCACCGGCTTTGCGGGGCGTTACGAGCAGTACTTC.

This clonotype was observed a few times. The gene calls are TRBV7-2 and TRBJ1-1; D might be TRBD1 (5 bases). Germline CDR1 SGHTA, CDR2 FQGNSA. The V end was cut by 1 base, the J end by 5 bases, with 11 bases between. The CDR3 runs to 14 residues. The CDR3 is CASSLVGRGTEAFF. Here the CDR3 DNA reads TGTGCCAGCAGCTTAGTGGGCCGGGGGACTGAAGCTTTCTTT.

This clonotype has a handful of counts. The chain has TRBV15 and TRBJ2-3; 9 bases are a match to TRBD1. Germline V gene data show CDR1 as LNHNV and CDR2 as YYDKDF (reference sequence). This CDR3 region has 14 residues. The junction had 0 bases not matched to a gene; V was cut back by 1 base and J by 4 bases. CDR3 in amino acids: CATSRGQGADTQYF. CDR3 sequence (DNA): TGTGCCACCAGCAGAGGACAGGGGGCAGATACGCAGTATTTT.

The chain combines TRBV19 with TRBJ2-1; D may be TRBD1 (6 bases). Trimming took 8 bases from V and 8 from J, leaving 19 bases between them. Per germline, CDR1 LNHDA and CDR2 SQIVND (reference sequence). The CDR3 totals 14 residues. The CDR3 loop reads CASQGSGPRDEQFF. In DNA form, the CDR3 reads TGTGCCAGTCAGGGGTCCGGTCCCCGCGATGAGCAGTTCTTC.

This clonotype was recorded many times. This rearrangement joins TRBV12-3 or TRBV12-4 to TRBJ1-1; D unresolved. Trimming left V 2 bases short and J 3 bases short, with 13 bases between. CDR3 length: 15 residues. The CDR3 loop is CASSLSWRGDTEAFF. The CDR3 bases are TGTGCCAGCAGTTTATCGTGGCGCGGTGACACTGAAGCTTTCTTT.